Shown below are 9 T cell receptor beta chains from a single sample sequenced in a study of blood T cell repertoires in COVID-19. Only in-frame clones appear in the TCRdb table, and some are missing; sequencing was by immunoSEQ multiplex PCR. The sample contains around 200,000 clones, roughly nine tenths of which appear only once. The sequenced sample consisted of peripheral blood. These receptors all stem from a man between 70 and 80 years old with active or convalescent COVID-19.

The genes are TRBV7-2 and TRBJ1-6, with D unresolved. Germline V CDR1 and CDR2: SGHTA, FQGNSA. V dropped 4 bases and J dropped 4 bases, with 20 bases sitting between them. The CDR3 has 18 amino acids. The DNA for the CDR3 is TGTGCCAGCAGCTCCCAACCCCGTAACCGGCGGTATAATTCACCCCTCCACTTT. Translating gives CASSSQPRNRRYNSPLHF.

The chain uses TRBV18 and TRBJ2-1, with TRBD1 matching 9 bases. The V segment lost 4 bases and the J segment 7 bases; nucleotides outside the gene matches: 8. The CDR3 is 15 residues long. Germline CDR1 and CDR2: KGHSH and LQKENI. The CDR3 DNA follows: TGTGCCAGCTCACTAGGGACAGGGTTGTGGAATGAGCAGTTCTTC. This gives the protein CASSLGTGLWNEQFF.

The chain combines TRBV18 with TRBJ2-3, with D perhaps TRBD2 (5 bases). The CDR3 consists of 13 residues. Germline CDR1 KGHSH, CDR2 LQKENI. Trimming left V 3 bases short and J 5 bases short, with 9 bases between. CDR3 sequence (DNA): TGTGCCAGCTCACCGCAAGGAGGAGATACGCAGTATTTT. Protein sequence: CASSPQGGDTQYF.

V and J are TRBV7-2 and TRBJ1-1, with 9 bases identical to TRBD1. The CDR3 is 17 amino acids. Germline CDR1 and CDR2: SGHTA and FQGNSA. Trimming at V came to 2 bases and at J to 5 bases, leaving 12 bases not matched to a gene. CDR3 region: CASSLPGQGLWGTEAFF. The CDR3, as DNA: TGTGCCAGCAGCTTACCGGGACAGGGCCTATGGGGGACTGAAGCTTTCTTT.

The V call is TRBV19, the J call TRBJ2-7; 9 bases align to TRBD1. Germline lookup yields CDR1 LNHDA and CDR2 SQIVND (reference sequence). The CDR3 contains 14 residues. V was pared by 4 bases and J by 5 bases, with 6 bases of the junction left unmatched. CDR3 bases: TGTGCCAGTAGTAGCCGGGACAGGGCTGACGAGCAGTACTTC. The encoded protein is CASSSRDRADEQYF.

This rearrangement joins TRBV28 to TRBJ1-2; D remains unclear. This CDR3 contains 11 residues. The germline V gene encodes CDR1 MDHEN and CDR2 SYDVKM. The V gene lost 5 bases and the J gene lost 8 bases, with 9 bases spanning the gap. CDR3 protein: CASSPSGGYTF. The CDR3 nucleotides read TGTGCCAGCAGTCCCTCCGGGGGCTACACCTTC.

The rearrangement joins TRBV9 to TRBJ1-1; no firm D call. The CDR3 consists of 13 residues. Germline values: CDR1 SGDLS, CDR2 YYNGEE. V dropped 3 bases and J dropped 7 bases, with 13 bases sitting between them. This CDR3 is CASSGHTIGEAFF. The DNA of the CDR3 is TGTGCCAGCAGCGGACACACGATAGGTGAAGCTTTCTTT. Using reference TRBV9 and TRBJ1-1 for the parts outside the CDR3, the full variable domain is DSGVTQTPKHLITATGQRVTLRCSPRSGDLSVYWYQQSLDQGLQFLIQYYNGEERAKGNILERFSAQQFPDLHSELNLSSLELGDSALYFCASSGHTIGEAFFGQGTRLTVV.

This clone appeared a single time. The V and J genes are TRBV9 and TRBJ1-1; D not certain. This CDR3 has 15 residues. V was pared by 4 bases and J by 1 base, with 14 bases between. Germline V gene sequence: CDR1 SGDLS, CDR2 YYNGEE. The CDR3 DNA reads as TGTGCCAGCAGCACATTCGGGCGGGGGAACACTGAAGCTTTCTTT. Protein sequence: CASSTFGRGNTEAFF.

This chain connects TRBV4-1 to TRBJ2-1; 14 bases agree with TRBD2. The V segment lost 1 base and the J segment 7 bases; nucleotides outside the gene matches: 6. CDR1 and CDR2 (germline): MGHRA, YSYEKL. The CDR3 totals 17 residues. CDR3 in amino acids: CASSQGGTSGSLNEQFF. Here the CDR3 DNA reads TGCGCCAGCAGCCAAGGGGGGACTAGCGGGAGTCTAAATGAGCAGTTCTTC.